This T cell receptor (beta chain) was obtained from a study of cytomegalovirus exposure and HLA in healthy donors. PCR used 60 Vbeta primers and 13 Jbeta primers. Method: immunoSEQ multiplex PCR; TCRdb's copy keeps in-frame clones and lacks some. The table has approximately 180,000 clones, around 81% seen once; the top ten hold 2.2%. The CDR3 contains 13 residues. CDR1 is MNHEY and CDR2 is SMNVEV in the germline V gene (reference sequence). V shed 9 bases and J 1 base; nucleotides not matched to a gene: 6. Concerning this clone: Antigen specificity is unknown.

Study results and caveats: The study flagged approximately 180 TCR beta chains as cytomegalovirus-associated. TCR beta V- and J-gene trimming was later associated with a missense DCLRE1C variant. It was confirmed in vitro that a few of the CMV-associated chains were specific for CMV antigens. Earlier analysis looked at TCR beta V segments, and most were productive about 90% or about 30% of the time.

Material: PBMCs. The TCR comes from a woman in her twenties or thirties in good health and CMV-seronegative. The J gene is TRBJ2-7, the V gene TRBV27, with TRBD1 matching over 7 bases. CDR3 loop: CASGDRGSYEQYF. The DNA for the CDR3 is TGTGCCAGTGGGGACAGAGGTTCCTACGAGCAGTACTTC.